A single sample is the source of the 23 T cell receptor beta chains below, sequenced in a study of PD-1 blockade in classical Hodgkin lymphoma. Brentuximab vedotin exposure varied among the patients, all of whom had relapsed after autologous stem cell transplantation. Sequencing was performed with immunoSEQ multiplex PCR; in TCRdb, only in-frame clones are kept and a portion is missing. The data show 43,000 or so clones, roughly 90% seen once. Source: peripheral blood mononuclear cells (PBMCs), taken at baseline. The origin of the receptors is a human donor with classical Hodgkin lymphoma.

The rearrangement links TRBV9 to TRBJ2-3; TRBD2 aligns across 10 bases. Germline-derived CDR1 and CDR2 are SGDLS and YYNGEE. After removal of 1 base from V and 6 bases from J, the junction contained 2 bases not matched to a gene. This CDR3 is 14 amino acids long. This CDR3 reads CASSVMTSGDTQYF. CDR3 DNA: TGTGCCAGCAGCGTAATGACTAGCGGGGATACGCAGTATTTT. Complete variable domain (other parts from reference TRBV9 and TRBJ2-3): DSGVTQTPKHLITATGQRVTLRCSPRSGDLSVYWYQQSLDQGLQFLIQYYNGEERAKGNILERFSAQQFPDLHSELNLSSLELGDSALYFCASSVMTSGDTQYFGPGTRLTVL.

CDR3 in amino acids: CASSLITADTQYF. CDR3 in DNA: TGTGCCAGCAGCTTAATAACAGCAGATACGCAGTATTTT. The chain links TRBV7-3 to TRBJ2-3; unclear D gene. Per germline, CDR1 SGHTA and CDR2 FQGTGA. Trimming removed 1 base at V and 4 bases at J, with 6 bases between. This CDR3 has 13 residues.

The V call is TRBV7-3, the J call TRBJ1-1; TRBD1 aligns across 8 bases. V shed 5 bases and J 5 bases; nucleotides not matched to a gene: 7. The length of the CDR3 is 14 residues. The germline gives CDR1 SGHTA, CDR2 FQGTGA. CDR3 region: CASSRQGALTEAFF. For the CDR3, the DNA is TGTGCCAGCAGCCGTCAGGGGGCCTTAACTGAAGCTTTCTTT.

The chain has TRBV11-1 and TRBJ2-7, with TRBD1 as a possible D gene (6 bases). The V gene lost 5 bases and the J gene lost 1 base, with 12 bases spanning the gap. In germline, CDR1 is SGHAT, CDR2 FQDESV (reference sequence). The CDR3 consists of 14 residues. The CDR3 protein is CASSQDSFSYEQYF. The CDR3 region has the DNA TGTGCCAGCAGCCAGGACAGTTTTTCCTACGAGCAGTACTTC. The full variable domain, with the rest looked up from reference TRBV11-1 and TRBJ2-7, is EAEVAQSPRYKITEKSQAVAFWCDPISGHATLYWYRQILGQGPELLVQFQDESVVDDSQLPKDRFSAERLKGVDSTLKIQPAELGDSAMYLCASSQDSFSYEQYFGPGTRLTVT.

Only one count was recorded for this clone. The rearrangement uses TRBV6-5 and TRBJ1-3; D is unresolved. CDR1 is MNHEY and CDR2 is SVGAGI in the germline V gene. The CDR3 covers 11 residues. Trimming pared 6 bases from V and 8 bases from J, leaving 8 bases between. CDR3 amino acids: CASSRGDTIYF. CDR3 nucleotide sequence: TGTGCCAGCAGCCGCGGAGACACCATATATTTT.

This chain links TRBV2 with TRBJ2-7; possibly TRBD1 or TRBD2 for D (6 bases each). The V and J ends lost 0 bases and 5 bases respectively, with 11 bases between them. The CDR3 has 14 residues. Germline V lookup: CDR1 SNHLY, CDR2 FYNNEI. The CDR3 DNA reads TGTGCCAGCAGTGAAGCGGAGGGGGTTCACGAGCAGTACTTC. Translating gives CASSEAEGVHEQYF. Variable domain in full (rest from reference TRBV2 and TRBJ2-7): EPEVTQTPSHQVTQMGQEVILRCVPISNHLYFYWYRQILGQKVEFLVSFYNNEISEKSEIFDDQFSVERPDGSNFTLKIRSTKLEDSAMYFCASSEAEGVHEQYFGPGTRLTVT.

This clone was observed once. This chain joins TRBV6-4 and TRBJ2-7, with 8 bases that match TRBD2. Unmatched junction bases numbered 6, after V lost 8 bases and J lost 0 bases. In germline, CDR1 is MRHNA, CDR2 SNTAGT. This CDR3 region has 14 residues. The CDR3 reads CASSVSGSSYEQYF. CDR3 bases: TGTGCCAGCTCCGTAAGCGGGAGCTCCTACGAGCAGTACTTC.

The CDR3 is CASSRLTIDRERETQYF. The CDR3 DNA reads TGTGCCAGCAGCCGCCTCACCATAGACAGGGAGCGGGAGACCCAGTACTTC. The gene calls are TRBV7-2 and TRBJ2-5; 7 bases agree with TRBD1. Germline values: CDR1 SGHTA, CDR2 FQGNSA. V dropped 5 bases and J dropped 5; count of bases not matched to a gene: 17. CDR3 size: 17 residues.

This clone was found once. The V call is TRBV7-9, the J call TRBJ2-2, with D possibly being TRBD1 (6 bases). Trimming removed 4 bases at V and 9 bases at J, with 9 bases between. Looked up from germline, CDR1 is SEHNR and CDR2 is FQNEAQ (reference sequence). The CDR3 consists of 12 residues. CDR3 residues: CASSSRGWELFF. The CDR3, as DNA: TGTGCCAGCAGCTCCAGGGGCTGGGAGCTGTTTTTT. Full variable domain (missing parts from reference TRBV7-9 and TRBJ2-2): DTGVSQNPRHKITKRGQNVTFRCDPISEHNRLYWYRQTLGQGPEFLTYFQNEAQLEKSRLLSDRFSAERPKGSFSTLEIQRTEQGDSAMYLCASSSRGWELFFGEGSRLTVL.

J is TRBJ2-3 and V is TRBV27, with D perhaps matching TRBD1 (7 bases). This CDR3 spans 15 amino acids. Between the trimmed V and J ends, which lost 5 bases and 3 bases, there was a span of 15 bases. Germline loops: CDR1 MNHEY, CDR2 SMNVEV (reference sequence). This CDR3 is CASSRTQGGTDTQYF. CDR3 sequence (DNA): TGTGCCAGCAGTAGAACTCAGGGGGGAACAGATACGCAGTATTTT.

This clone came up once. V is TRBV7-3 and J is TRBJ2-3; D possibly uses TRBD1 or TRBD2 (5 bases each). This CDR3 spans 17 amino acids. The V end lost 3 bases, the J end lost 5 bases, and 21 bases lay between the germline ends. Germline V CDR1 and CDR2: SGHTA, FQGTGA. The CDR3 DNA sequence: TGTGCCAGCAGCTTGAACCACCGGGACCGAGGGTTAGATACGCAGTATTTT. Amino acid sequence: CASSLNHRDRGLDTQYF.

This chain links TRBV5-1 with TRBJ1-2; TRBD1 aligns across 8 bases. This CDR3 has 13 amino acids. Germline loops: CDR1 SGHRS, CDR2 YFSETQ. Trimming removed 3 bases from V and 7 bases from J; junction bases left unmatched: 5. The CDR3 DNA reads TGCGCCAGCAGCTCCGGACAGGGACCTGGCTACACCTTC. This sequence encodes CASSSGQGPGYTF. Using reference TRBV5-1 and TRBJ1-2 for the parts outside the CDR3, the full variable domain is KAGVTQTPRYLIKTRGQQVTLSCSPISGHRSVSWYQQTPGQGLQFLFEYFSETQRNKGNFPGRFSGRQFSNSRSEMNVSTLELGDSALYLCASSSGQGPGYTFGSGTRLTVV.

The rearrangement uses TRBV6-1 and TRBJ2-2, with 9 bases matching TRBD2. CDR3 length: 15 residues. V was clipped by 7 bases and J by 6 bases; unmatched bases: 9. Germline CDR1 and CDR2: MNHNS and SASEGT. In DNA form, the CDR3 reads TGTGCCAGCAAAAGATTAGCGGGAGTTCCCGGGGAGCTGTTTTTT. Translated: CASKRLAGVPGELFF.

In DNA form, the CDR3 reads TGTGCCAGCAGCCAAGCCCCGGGACAGACCTACGAGCAGTACTTC. It codes for CASSQAPGQTYEQYF. This sequence joins TRBV14 and TRBJ2-7; 7 positions agree with TRBD1. J gave up 2 bases and V 1 base, and 5 bases lay outside the gene matches. Germline CDR1 and CDR2: SGHDN and FVKESK. The length of the CDR3 is 15 residues. The complete variable domain, with remaining parts taken from reference TRBV14 and TRBJ2-7, reads EAGVTQFPSHSVIEKGQTVTLRCDPISGHDNLYWYRRVMGKEIKFLLHFVKESKQDESGMPNNRFLAERTGGTYSTLKVQPAELEDSGVYFCASSQAPGQTYEQYFGPGTRLTVT.

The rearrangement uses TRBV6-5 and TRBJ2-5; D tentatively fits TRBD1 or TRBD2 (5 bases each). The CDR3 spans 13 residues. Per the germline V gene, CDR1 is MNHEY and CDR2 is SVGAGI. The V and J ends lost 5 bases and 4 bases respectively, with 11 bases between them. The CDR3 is CASSPGPRETQYF. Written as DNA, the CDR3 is TGTGCCAGCAGTCCGGGACCCAGAGAGACCCAGTACTTC.

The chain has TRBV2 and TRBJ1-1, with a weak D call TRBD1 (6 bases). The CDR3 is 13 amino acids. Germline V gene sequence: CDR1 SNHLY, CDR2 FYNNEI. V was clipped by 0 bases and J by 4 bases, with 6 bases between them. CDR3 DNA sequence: TGTGCCAGCAGTGAAGCAGGGGGCACTGAAGCTTTCTTT. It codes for CASSEAGGTEAFF.

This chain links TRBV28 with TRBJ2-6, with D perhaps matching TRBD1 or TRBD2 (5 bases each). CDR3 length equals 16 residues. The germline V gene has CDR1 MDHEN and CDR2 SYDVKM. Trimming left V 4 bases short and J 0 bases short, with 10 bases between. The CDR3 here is CASSSGRSSGANVLTF. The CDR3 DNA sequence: TGTGCCAGCAGTTCGGGACGGAGCTCTGGGGCCAACGTCCTGACTTTC.

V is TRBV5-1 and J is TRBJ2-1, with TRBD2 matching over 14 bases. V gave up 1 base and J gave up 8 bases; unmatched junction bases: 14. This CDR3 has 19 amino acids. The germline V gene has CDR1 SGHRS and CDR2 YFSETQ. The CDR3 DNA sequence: TGCGCCAGCAGCTTGACTTGGACTAGCGGGAGGCCAGGAGGGGATGAGCAGTTCTTC. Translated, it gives CASSLTWTSGRPGGDEQFF.

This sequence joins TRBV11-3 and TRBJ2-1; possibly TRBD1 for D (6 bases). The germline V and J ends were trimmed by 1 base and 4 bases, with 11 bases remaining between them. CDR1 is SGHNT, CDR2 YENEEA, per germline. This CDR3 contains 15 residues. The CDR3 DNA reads TGTGCCAGCAGCTTAGGGGGACACACTTACAATGAGCAGTTCTTC. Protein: CASSLGGHTYNEQFF.

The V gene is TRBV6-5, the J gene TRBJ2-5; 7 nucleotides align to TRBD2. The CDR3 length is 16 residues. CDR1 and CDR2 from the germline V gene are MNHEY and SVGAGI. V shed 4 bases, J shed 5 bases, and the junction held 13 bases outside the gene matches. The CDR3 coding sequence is TGTGCCAGCAGTTGGTCTAGCGGAGGGCCTGGGGAGACCCAGTACTTC. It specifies CASSWSSGGPGETQYF.

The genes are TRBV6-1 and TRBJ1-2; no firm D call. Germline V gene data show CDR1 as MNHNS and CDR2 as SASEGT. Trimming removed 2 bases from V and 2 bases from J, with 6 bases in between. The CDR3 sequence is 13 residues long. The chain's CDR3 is CASSELNNYGYTF. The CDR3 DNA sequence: TGTGCCAGCAGTGAATTGAACAACTATGGCTACACCTTC.

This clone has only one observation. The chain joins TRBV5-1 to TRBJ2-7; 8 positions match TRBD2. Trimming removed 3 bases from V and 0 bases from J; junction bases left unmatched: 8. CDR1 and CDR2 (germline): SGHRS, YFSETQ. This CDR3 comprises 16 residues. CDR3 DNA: TGCGCCAGCAGCTCTCCCAGCGGGAGTAGCTCCTACGAGCAGTACTTC. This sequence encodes CASSSPSGSSSYEQYF.

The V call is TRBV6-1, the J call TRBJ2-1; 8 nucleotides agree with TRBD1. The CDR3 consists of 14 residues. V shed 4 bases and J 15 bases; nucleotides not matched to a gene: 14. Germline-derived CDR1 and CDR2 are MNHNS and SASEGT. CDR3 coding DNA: TGTGCCAGCAGTGCAACATGGACAGGGAGTGATCCGTTCTTC. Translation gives CASSATWTGSDPFF.